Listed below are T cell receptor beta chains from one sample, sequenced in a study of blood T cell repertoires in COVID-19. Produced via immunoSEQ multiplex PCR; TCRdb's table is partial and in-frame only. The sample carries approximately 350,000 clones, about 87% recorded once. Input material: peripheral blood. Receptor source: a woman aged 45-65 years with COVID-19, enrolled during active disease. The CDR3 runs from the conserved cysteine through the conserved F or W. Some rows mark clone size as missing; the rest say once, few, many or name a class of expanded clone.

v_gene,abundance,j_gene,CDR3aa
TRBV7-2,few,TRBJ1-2,CASSPVRAPNYGYTF
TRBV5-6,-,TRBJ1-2,CASSPNQGNNYGYTF
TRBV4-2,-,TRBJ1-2,CASSQGRAGVGYTF
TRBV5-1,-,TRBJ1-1,CASRLSGRGAEAFF
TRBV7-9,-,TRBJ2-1,CASRGRRISGRLLNEQFF
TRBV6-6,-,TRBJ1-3,CASSLRQGGSSGNTIYF
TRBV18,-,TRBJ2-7,CASSSTGLEQYF
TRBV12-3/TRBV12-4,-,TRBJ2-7,CASSNRGGDEQYF
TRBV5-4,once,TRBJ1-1,CASRLQGYTEAFF
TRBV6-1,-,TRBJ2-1,CASSDRGQGFIEQFF
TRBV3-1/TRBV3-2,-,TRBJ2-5,CASSRLAGLETQYF
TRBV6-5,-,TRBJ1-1,CASSQQGNTEAFF
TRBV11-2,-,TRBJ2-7,CASSFKGVSNEQYF
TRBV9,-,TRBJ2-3,CASSVTGTDTQYF
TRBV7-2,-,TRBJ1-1,CASSRPGTEAFF
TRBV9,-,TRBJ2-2,CASSPRGAGGHQMQLFF
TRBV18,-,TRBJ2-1,CASSPGPAYNEQFF
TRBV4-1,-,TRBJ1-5,CASSEDRNSNQPQHF
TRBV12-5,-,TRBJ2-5,CASGFRDQETQYF
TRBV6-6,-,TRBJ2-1,CACGASGSNEQFF
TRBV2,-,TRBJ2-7,CASREGAGTSYEQYF
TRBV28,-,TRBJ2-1,CASSLRGASGTVFFLYNEQFF
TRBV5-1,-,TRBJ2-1,CASSLTSSRVLYNEQFF
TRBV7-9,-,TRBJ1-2,CASSLIGGVFGYTF
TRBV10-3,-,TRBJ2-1,CAISRDREQFF
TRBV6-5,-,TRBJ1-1,CASSYSRANTEAFF
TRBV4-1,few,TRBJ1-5,CASSQATSGYQPQHF
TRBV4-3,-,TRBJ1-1,CASSLGTGGWTGTEAFF
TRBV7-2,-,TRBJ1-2,CASRWRSGTGGYGYTF
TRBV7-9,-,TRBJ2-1,CASSLPRLAGGRNEQFF
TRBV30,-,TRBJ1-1,CAWSVLRGNTEAFF
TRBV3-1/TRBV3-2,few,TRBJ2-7,CASRRESTYEQYF
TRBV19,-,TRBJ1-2,CASSIDPVRVRANYGYTF
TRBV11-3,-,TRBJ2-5,CASSSTREETQYF
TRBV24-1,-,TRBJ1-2,CATSEGGGYTF
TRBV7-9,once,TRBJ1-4,CASSLDRDFEKLFF
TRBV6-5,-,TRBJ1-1,CASSPPGGTEAFF
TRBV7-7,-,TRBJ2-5,CASSSLSGRDRETQYF
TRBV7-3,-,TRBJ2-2,CASRDWTGELFF
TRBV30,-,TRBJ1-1,CAWSVRRGANTEAFF